A single sample gave rise to the 32 T cell receptor beta chains below, sequenced in a study of OX40 agonist ivuxolimab in advanced cancers. Sequencing was performed with immunoSEQ multiplex PCR; in TCRdb, only in-frame clones are kept and a portion is missing. This table has under 13,000 clones, 60% to 80% appearing once. The sample here was CD4+ or CD8+ T cells sorted from blood, taken in a trial of the OX40 agonist ivuxolimab. Every receptor here comes from an adult with an advanced solid tumor such as melanoma, head and neck, liver or kidney cancer.

The chain is built from TRBV4-1 and TRBJ2-7; possibly TRBD1 for D (5 bases). Germline lookup yields CDR1 MGHRA and CDR2 YSYEKL. Trimming pared 6 bases from V and 4 bases from J, leaving 16 bases between. The CDR3 is 14 residues long. The CDR3 nucleotides are TGCGCCAGCAGTCAACAGGTTTCTTCTTACGAGCAGTACTTC. Its translation: CASSQQVSSYEQYF.

The chain joins TRBV6-5 to TRBJ1-1; D is ambiguous. V was trimmed by 6 bases and J by 0 bases, leaving 8 bases between them. CDR1 MNHEY and CDR2 SVGAGI come from the germline V gene. CDR3 length: 13 amino acids. CDR3 DNA sequence: TGTGCCAGCAGAAAAGGATTGAACACTGAAGCTTTCTTT. Translation: CASRKGLNTEAFF.

The CDR3 loop is CASSPSGRSVNTEAFF. The CDR3 region has the DNA TGTGCCAGCTCACCATCGGGAAGGAGCGTTAACACTGAAGCTTTCTTT. The rearrangement uses TRBV18 and TRBJ1-1; no reliable D call. Per germline, CDR1 KGHSH and CDR2 LQKENI. V dropped 2 bases and J dropped 2 bases, with 15 bases sitting between them. The CDR3 totals 16 residues.

V gene TRBV6-4 combines with J gene TRBJ2-3, with TRBD2 matching 10 bases. The germline V gene encodes CDR1 MRHNA and CDR2 SNTAGT. There are 15 residues in the CDR3. V dropped 2 bases and J dropped 8; count of bases not matched to a gene: 7. The CDR3 spells CASSDTSGDVGTQYF. Here the CDR3 DNA reads TGTGCCAGCAGTGACACTAGCGGGGACGTGGGTACGCAGTATTTT.

The gene calls are TRBV25-1 and TRBJ1-1; no clear D gene. The CDR3 spans 14 residues. V was trimmed by 3 bases and J by 3 bases, leaving 11 bases between them. Germline V lookup: CDR1 MGHDK, CDR2 SYGVNS. CDR3 residues: CASSDMGRDTEAFF. The CDR3 nucleotides are TGTGCCAGCAGTGATATGGGAAGGGACACTGAAGCTTTCTTT.

On this clone: Other DNA sequences within the sample encode an identical CDR3. The V and J genes are TRBV2 and TRBJ1-6; D is ambiguous. Germline V gives CDR1 SNHLY, CDR2 FYNNEI. V was pared by 3 bases and J by 7 bases, with 10 bases between. This CDR3 region has 14 residues. For the CDR3, the DNA is TGTGCCAGCAGTGATCGCCCTGGGAATTCACCCCTCCACTTT. This codes for CASSDRPGNSPLHF.

The chain joins TRBV27 to TRBJ1-1; TRBD1 is a possible D gene (5 bases). The V gene lost 5 bases and the J gene lost 4 bases, with 11 bases spanning the gap. CDR1 and CDR2 from the germline V gene are MNHEY and SMNVEV (reference sequence). The CDR3 length is 13 residues. The CDR3 DNA reads TGTGCCAGCAGTCTGGGGGGAGTCACTGAAGCTTTCTTT. This sequence encodes CASSLGGVTEAFF.

This clone was found once. The chain recombines TRBV4-1 with TRBJ1-4, with D possibly being TRBD1 (6 bases). Trimming stripped 5 bases from V and 5 bases from J, with 18 bases between. This CDR3 has 16 amino acids. The germline V gene has CDR1 MGHRA and CDR2 YSYEKL. The CDR3 protein is CASSGREGTMNEKLFF. Written as DNA, the CDR3 is TGCGCCAGCAGCGGAAGAGAGGGGACAATGAATGAAAAACTGTTTTTT.

The chain employs TRBV19 and TRBJ2-5; the D is unclear. V lost 2 bases and J lost 1, with 11 bases in between. This CDR3 has 15 amino acids. Germline V gives CDR1 LNHDA, CDR2 SQIVND (reference sequence). Here the CDR3 DNA reads TGTGCCAGTAGTATATACGGAGACACCCAAGAGACCCAGTACTTC. It encodes CASSIYGDTQETQYF.

By share, this clone ranks as large. This chain links TRBV9 with TRBJ2-1, with TRBD2 identical over 9 bases. This CDR3 contains 17 residues. Germline trimming cut 0 bases from V and 8 bases from J; bases unmatched to any gene: 12. Germline values: CDR1 SGDLS, CDR2 YYNGEE. The CDR3 sequence: CASSVDGSGSAHDEQFF. In DNA, the CDR3 is TGTGCCAGCAGCGTAGATGGTAGCGGGAGTGCTCACGATGAGCAGTTCTTC.

This clone was seen only a few times. The V gene is TRBV7-8, the J gene TRBJ1-5, with 9 bases identical to TRBD1. Germline V gene lookup returns CDR1 SGHVS and CDR2 FQNEAQ. The CDR3 contains 17 residues. The V gene end was trimmed by 3 bases and the J gene end by 4 bases; junction bases not matched to a gene: 10. The CDR3 here is CASSFPTGGGSNQPQHF. Written as DNA, the CDR3 is TGTGCCAGCAGCTTCCCCACAGGGGGCGGATCTAATCAGCCCCAGCATTTT.

The chain couples TRBV6-5 to TRBJ2-7, with D perhaps matching TRBD1 or TRBD2 (5 bases each). The CDR3 contains 16 residues. Germline V gene sequence: CDR1 MNHEY, CDR2 SVGAGI. The ends were cut back, 4 bases at V and 0 bases at J, with 16 bases in the middle. The CDR3 sequence: CASSLYRDRNSYEQYF. The CDR3 bases are TGTGCCAGCAGTTTATACCGGGACCGGAACTCCTACGAGCAGTACTTC.

This clone was observed a single time. The chain recombines TRBV9 with TRBJ1-4; 9 bases line up with TRBD1. Germline V gene sequence: CDR1 SGDLS, CDR2 YYNGEE. This CDR3 is built from 16 residues. V was pared by 3 bases and J by 8 bases, with 11 bases of the junction left unmatched. This CDR3 is CASSGVGQGTTEKLFF. In DNA form, the CDR3 reads TGTGCCAGCAGCGGCGTCGGACAGGGGACTACCGAAAAACTGTTTTTT.

The chain recombines TRBV27 with TRBJ2-3; D is perhaps TRBD2 (7 bases). The CDR3 sequence is 19 residues long. V lost 0 bases and J lost 0, with 19 bases in between. Germline values: CDR1 MNHEY, CDR2 SMNVEV (reference sequence). The CDR3 DNA is TGTGCCAGCAGTTTATCTGTGGGGGTGGGGGGGCGCAGCACAGATACGCAGTATTTT. Translated: CASSLSVGVGGRSTDTQYF.

The chain combines TRBV6-1 with TRBJ2-1; TRBD2 might be the D (7 bases). Trimming cost V 3 bases and J 7 bases, with 13 bases left between them. The germline V gene has CDR1 MNHNS and CDR2 SASEGT. This CDR3 region has 14 residues. The CDR3 loop is CASSDLGGRNEQFF. In nucleotides, the CDR3 is TGTGCCAGCAGTGATCTGGGGGGGCGGAATGAGCAGTTCTTC.

This clone was observed once. V gene TRBV29-1 combines with J gene TRBJ2-7; D is undetermined. V lost 0 bases to trimming and J lost 5 bases, with 11 bases between them. Per the germline V gene, CDR1 is SQVTM and CDR2 is ANQGSEA. The CDR3 consists of 13 residues. The CDR3 is CSVEDNGPNEQYF. CDR3 nucleotide sequence: TGCAGCGTTGAAGATAATGGGCCCAACGAGCAGTACTTC.

J is TRBJ1-1 and V is TRBV27; unclear D gene. Per the germline V gene, CDR1 is MNHEY and CDR2 is SMNVEV (reference sequence). The CDR3 consists of 16 residues. V dropped 5 bases and J dropped 0 bases, with 16 bases sitting between them. CDR3 in amino acids: CASSRTRVAVNTEAFF. CDR3 nucleotide sequence: TGTGCCAGCAGTCGGACCCGGGTGGCAGTGAACACTGAAGCTTTCTTT.

The chain combines TRBV7-6 with TRBJ2-3, with 7 bases aligning to TRBD1. The germline V gene encodes CDR1 SGHVS and CDR2 FNYEAQ. V gave up 4 bases and J gave up 4 bases; unmatched junction bases: 2. The CDR3 has 13 amino acids. In DNA, the CDR3 is TGTGCCAGCAGCTCTGGGACAGCAGATACGCAGTATTTT. Residues: CASSSGTADTQYF.

V is TRBV9 and J is TRBJ1-1; weak D call: TRBD1 (5 bases). Trimming stripped 3 bases from V and 1 base from J, with 10 bases between. The germline gives CDR1 SGDLS, CDR2 YYNGEE. This CDR3 comprises 14 residues. The CDR3 here is CASSGRGGNTEAFF. The CDR3 region has the DNA TGTGCCAGCAGCGGCCGTGGGGGGAACACTGAAGCTTTCTTT.

The rearrangement uses TRBV7-2 and TRBJ2-5, with TRBD2 matching 7 bases. In germline, CDR1 is SGHTA, CDR2 FQGNSA. This CDR3 comprises 13 residues. V gave up 3 bases and J gave up 2 bases; unmatched junction bases: 0. CDR3 residues: CASSLGGQETQYF. The CDR3 DNA is TGTGCCAGCAGCTTGGGGGGGCAAGAGACCCAGTACTTC.

The chain combines TRBV29-1 with TRBJ1-2; D call uncertain. V was clipped by 2 bases and J by 7 bases, with 11 bases between them. The V gene's germline CDR1 is SQVTM and CDR2 ANQGSEA. The CDR3 contains 12 residues. This CDR3 reads CSVEQTARGYTF. CDR3 nucleotides: TGCAGCGTTGAACAGACCGCGCGTGGCTACACCTTC.

The chain links TRBV19 to TRBJ2-7, with 7 nucleotides matching TRBD2. Germline V lookup: CDR1 LNHDA, CDR2 SQIVND (reference sequence). The CDR3 spans 15 residues. With 4 bases clipped from V and 4 bases from J, the junction kept 10 bases outside the gene matches. CDR3 nucleotide sequence: TGTGCCAGTAGTAACTGGCGGGAGAGTGGATACGAGCAGTACTTC. Translated: CASSNWRESGYEQYF.

The chain combines TRBV7-9 with TRBJ1-5, with 8 nucleotides matching TRBD1. Germline loops: CDR1 SEHNR, CDR2 FQNEAQ (reference sequence). The CDR3 contains 14 residues. Trimming took 4 bases from V and 5 from J; bases not matched to a gene: 4. This CDR3 reads CASSSDRGHQPQHF. The CDR3 region has the DNA TGTGCCAGCAGCTCCGACAGGGGCCATCAGCCCCAGCATTTT.

V and J are TRBV7-2 and TRBJ2-1, with 7 nucleotides matching TRBD2. Per germline, CDR1 SGHTA and CDR2 FQGNSA. Trimming removed 4 bases from V and 5 bases from J; junction bases left unmatched: 2. The CDR3 covers 13 residues. The CDR3 protein is CASSSLANNEQFF. CDR3 coding DNA: TGTGCCAGCAGCTCACTAGCGAACAATGAGCAGTTCTTC.

Only a few counts were recorded for this clone. The V gene is TRBV6-4, the J gene TRBJ2-7; D not certain. The V gene lost 3 bases and the J gene lost 6 bases, with 6 bases spanning the gap. This CDR3 comprises 11 residues. Germline V gene lookup returns CDR1 MRHNA and CDR2 SNTAGT. The CDR3 DNA is TGTGCCAGCAGTGAAACGAGCGAGCAGTACTTC. Translating it yields CASSETSEQYF.

The chain joins TRBV25-1 to TRBJ2-7; D possibly corresponds to TRBD2 (6 bases). The CDR3 runs to 13 residues. Trimming shortened V by 8 bases and J by 3 bases, and 14 bases separated the two germline ends. In germline, CDR1 is MGHDK, CDR2 SYGVNS. CDR3 residues: CASAGPPGYEQYF. In DNA form, the CDR3 reads TGTGCCAGCGCGGGACCTCCTGGCTACGAGCAGTACTTC.

The chain joins TRBV2 to TRBJ2-7, with no clear D. Per the germline V gene, CDR1 is SNHLY and CDR2 is FYNNEI. This CDR3 is built from 14 residues. V shed 1 base and J shed 2 bases, with 9 bases lying between them. In DNA form, the CDR3 reads TGTGCCAGCAGTGAAGGGGCTAATCCCTACGAGCAGTACTTC. Its protein product is CASSEGANPYEQYF.

This clone was counted between two and nine times. The CDR3 DNA reads TGTGCCAGCACCGGGACTCAAGAGACCCAGTACTTC. Its protein is CASTGTQETQYF. This sequence joins TRBV6-5 and TRBJ2-5, with D maybe TRBD2 (6 bases). Germline CDR1 MNHEY, CDR2 SVGAGI. This CDR3 spans 12 amino acids. V gave up 7 bases and J gave up 2 bases, with 8 bases separating them.

The chain is built from TRBV7-2 and TRBJ2-7, with no clear D. V was shortened by 5 bases and J by 4 bases, with 9 bases between the two germline ends. CDR3 length equals 12 residues. Germline V lookup: CDR1 SGHTA, CDR2 FQGNSA. CDR3 loop: CASSLTSYEQYF. In DNA form, the CDR3 reads TGTGCCAGCAGCCTCACTTCTTACGAGCAGTACTTC. Looking up the rest from reference TRBV7-2 and TRBJ2-7 gives the full variable domain: GAGVSQSPSNKVTEKGKDVELRCDPISGHTALYWYRQSLGQGLEFLIYFQGNSAPDKSGLPSDRFSAERTGGSVSTLTIQRTQQEDSAVYLCASSLTSYEQYFGPGTRLTVT.

The chain has TRBV4-1 and TRBJ1-5; possible D gene TRBD1, 6 bases. The CDR3 sequence is 14 residues long. The germline V gene has CDR1 MGHRA and CDR2 YSYEKL. Trimming took off 8 bases at V and 0 bases at J, with 11 bases between the two ends. The CDR3 DNA is TGCGCCAGCTCCTCGGGACATAGCAATCAGCCCCAGCATTTT. Protein product: CASSSGHSNQPQHF.

In its sample, this clone was seen a few times. V is TRBV6-4 and J is TRBJ2-1; D might be TRBD2 (5 bases). The CDR3 has 14 amino acids. V gave up 6 bases and J gave up 8 bases, with 17 bases separating them. Germline V gene data show CDR1 as MRHNA and CDR2 as SNTAGT. The CDR3, as DNA: TGTGCCAGCAGAAAACGGGATGGTGCCGATGAGCAGTTCTTC. Its protein is CASRKRDGADEQFF.

This chain uses TRBV6-5 with TRBJ2-1, with a tentative D call TRBD2 (6 bases). This CDR3 contains 13 residues. V shed 6 bases and J shed 3 bases, with 9 bases lying between them. Germline CDR1 and CDR2: MNHEY and SVGAGI. DNA of the CDR3: TGTGCCAGCAGCCCGACTAGCTACAATGAGCAGTTCTTC. As protein: CASSPTSYNEQFF.